The sequence of this T cell receptor (beta chain) was determined in a study of blood T cell repertoires in COVID-19. Across the whole study: The origin of the acute and convalescent COVID-19 samples was the United States, Italy and Spain. In each case, the material was cDNA or gDNA derived from T cells, B-cell-depleted T cells, or PBMCs.

CDR1 is LGHDT and CDR2 is YNNKEL in the germline V gene (reference sequence). V shed 1 base and J shed 0 bases, with 7 bases lying between them. This CDR3 is built from 14 residues. In the original processing: Estimates of nucleated cell counts were drawn from the amplification of reference gene primers. The data were produced by immunoSEQ multiplex PCR, yet TCRdb's version contains in-frame clones alone and is incomplete. V and J calls and clone size come straight from that table; D and trimming were deduced from the DNA. The table lists approximately 100,000 clones, 75% to 85% of them singletons. The rearrangement uses TRBV3-1 (or the pseudogene TRBV3-2) and TRBJ2-7, with unresolved D. This clonotype was obtained from a human donor in a cohort sampled during active COVID-19. The sample was peripheral blood. CDR3 loop: CASSQVWSSYEQYF. The DNA for the CDR3 is TGTGCCAGCAGCCAAGTCTGGAGCTCCTACGAGCAGTACTTC.